This T cell receptor (beta chain) was identified in a study of cytomegalovirus exposure and HLA in healthy donors. Whole-study findings and limits: The study assumed roughly uniform donor sequencing depth for presence/absence analyses.

The CDR3 extends over 18 amino acids. Per the germline V gene, CDR1 is LGHNA and CDR2 is YNFKEQ. V lost 0 bases and J lost 6; bases outside the gene matches: 10. This clone was seen a handful of times. Its cognate antigen is unknown. PCR involved 60 Vbeta and 13 Jbeta primers. Study processing details: Unique TCR beta chains totaled some 80 million in a later count, with roughly 11 million of them shared. Profiled with immunoSEQ multiplex PCR; TCRdb holds only in-frame clones, not every one. That table is the source of V, J and clone size, and D and trimming were worked out from the DNA. This table has 65,000 to 85,000 clones, about 70% appearing once.

The chain couples TRBV4-2 to TRBJ2-1, with 11 bases aligning to TRBD2. Sequenced input: PBMCs. The TCR was taken from a male donor in good health and CMV-seropositive. The CDR3 DNA follows: TGTGCCAGCAGCCAAGACGGTAGCGGGAGGGTCAGTAGCAATGAGCAGTTCTTC. Protein sequence: CASSQDGSGRVSSNEQFF.